What follows are 14 T cell receptor beta chains derived from one specimen sequenced in a study of blood T cells in healthy people across ages. Next came a second PCR, run for about 6 to 12 cycles, which used a sample-barcoded 5' primer along with a J-beta primer mix. TCRdb reanalysed the 5' RACE reads using MiXCR and keeps one entry per CDR3 protein. The table lists 1,100,000 or so distinct CDR3 sequences, 45% of them singletons. The specimen was blood. These receptors all stem from a woman aged 55-75 years in good health.

The V gene is TRBV5-4, the J gene TRBJ1-2; D may be TRBD1 (5 bases). Germline V gene sequence: CDR1 SGHNT, CDR2 YYREEE (reference sequence). CDR3 length: 13 amino acids. Trimming removed 5 bases at V and 5 bases at J, with 13 bases between. CDR3 sequence reads: CASRGDSGYGYTF. CDR3 DNA: TGTGCCAGCAGGGGAGACAGCGGATATGGCTACACCTTC.

This chain joins TRBV9 and TRBJ1-1; D is possibly TRBD1 (5 bases). V lost 3 bases to trimming and J lost 2 bases, with 11 bases between them. Per the germline V gene, CDR1 is SGDLS and CDR2 is YYNGEE. CDR3 length: 14 residues. CDR3 DNA sequence: TGTGCCAGCAGCGGAGCAGGGCTAAACACTGAAGCTTTCTTT. As protein: CASSGAGLNTEAFF.

The chain is built from TRBV20-1 and TRBJ2-1, with D hard to call. The germline gives CDR1 DFQATT, CDR2 SNEGSKA (reference sequence). The CDR3 has 17 amino acids. V lost 1 base, J lost 5 bases, and 21 bases lay in between. The CDR3 here is CSARAVRGTHTNNEQFF. The CDR3 DNA is TGCAGTGCTAGAGCCGTTCGCGGCACACACACTAACAATGAGCAGTTCTTC.

V and J are TRBV20-1 and TRBJ1-2, with D uncertain. This CDR3 region has 13 residues. Per germline, CDR1 DFQATT and CDR2 SNEGSKA (reference sequence). Trimming pared 0 bases from V and 4 bases from J, leaving 9 bases between. The CDR3 DNA reads TGCAGTGCTAGAGATCTACAAGGCTATGGCTACACCTTC. Amino acids: CSARDLQGYGYTF.

This clonotype has a count of ten or more. The chain is built from TRBV12-3 or TRBV12-4 and TRBJ1-2; 7 bases map to TRBD1. V shed 0 bases, J shed 1 base, and the junction held 5 bases outside the gene matches. This CDR3 is built from 16 residues. Written as DNA, the CDR3 is TGTGCCAGCAGTTTAGCCCATCGACAGGGTAACTATGGCTACACCTTC. It translates to CASSLAHRQGNYGYTF.

The chain uses TRBV21-1 and TRBJ2-7; the DNA was not used to check the table's D call, TRBD1. TRBV21-1 is flagged as a pseudogene. The CDR3 extends over 16 amino acids. CDR3 region: CASSQIGTGISYEQYF. The CDR3, as DNA: TGTGCCAGCAGCCAGATCGGGACAGGTATATCCTACGAGCAGTACTTC.

This clonotype appeared a few times. The chain combines TRBV9 with TRBJ2-1; possible D gene TRBD2, 6 bases. There are 14 residues in the CDR3. From germline, CDR1 is SGDLS and CDR2 YYNGEE. V lost 2 bases and J 4 bases, leaving 10 bases between the germline ends. CDR3: CASSVSGFYNEQFF. The CDR3 DNA follows: TGTGCCAGCAGCGTGAGCGGGTTTTACAATGAGCAGTTCTTC. The full variable domain, with the rest looked up from reference TRBV9 and TRBJ2-1, is DSGVTQTPKHLITATGQRVTLRCSPRSGDLSVYWYQQSLDQGLQFLIQYYNGEERAKGNILERFSAQQFPDLHSELNLSSLELGDSALYFCASSVSGFYNEQFFGPGTRLTVL.

To note about this clonotype: With a much larger clone just one base away, this may be a read error. The chain links TRBV15 to TRBJ2-7, with D hard to call. The germline V gene has CDR1 LNHNV and CDR2 YYDKDF (reference sequence). Trimming shortened V by 0 bases and J by 7 bases, and 13 bases separated the two germline ends. This CDR3 spans 14 amino acids. The CDR3: CATSRDQLYNEQYF. The DNA for the CDR3 is TGTGCCACCAGCAGAGATCAGCTCTACAATGAGCAGTACTTC.

The chain recombines TRBV29-1 with TRBJ1-5; D is ambiguous. Germline assignment: CDR1 SQVTM and CDR2 ANQGSEA. Trimming stripped 6 bases from V and 4 bases from J, with 10 bases between. The length of the CDR3 is 12 residues. The chain's CDR3 is CSVRSGNQPQHF. The DNA for the CDR3 is TGCAGCGTGCGCTCGGGAAATCAGCCCCAGCATTTT.

The chain joins TRBV25-1 to TRBJ2-1; 7 bases agree with TRBD1. V shed 3 bases, J shed 7 bases, and the junction held 12 bases outside the gene matches. Germline CDR1 is MGHDK and CDR2 is SYGVNS. CDR3 length equals 16 residues. CDR3: CASSESDRVIRNEQFF. The CDR3 DNA follows: TGTGCCAGCAGTGAGTCCGACAGGGTAATAAGGAATGAGCAGTTCTTC.

The chain links TRBV5-1 to TRBJ1-2, with 10 bases identical to TRBD1. The germline V gene encodes CDR1 SGHRS and CDR2 YFSETQ. The CDR3 is 15 amino acids. The V segment lost 0 bases and the J segment 4 bases; nucleotides outside the gene matches: 3. CDR3 coding DNA: TGCGCCAGCAGCTTGGTGACAGGGGGCTTCTATGGCTACACCTTC. This gives the protein CASSLVTGGFYGYTF.

The chain combines TRBV2 with TRBJ2-7; 11 positions match TRBD2. V shed 4 bases and J 2 bases; nucleotides not matched to a gene: 7. CDR1 and CDR2 from the germline V gene are SNHLY and FYNNEI. The length of the CDR3 is 16 residues. In nucleotides, the CDR3 is TGTGCCAGCAGTGCGTTACTAGCGGGAGATCCCTACGAGCAGTACTTC. It codes for CASSALLAGDPYEQYF.

On this clonotype itself: The germline gene is not matched at one end of the junction; a read error may be the cause. The chain recombines TRBV6-5 with TRBJ2-7; a weak D match, TRBD1 (6 bases). The CDR3 consists of 16 residues. Germline V gene sequence: CDR1 MNHEY, CDR2 SVGAGI. For the CDR3, the DNA is TGTGCCAGCAGTCACTCGGCGCAGGGGAAAATCTACGAGCAGTACTTC. Encoded protein: CASSHSAQGKIYEQYF.

Only a few counts were recorded for this clonotype. The gene calls are TRBV6-5 and TRBJ1-2; D call uncertain. V was shortened by 4 bases and J by 1 base, with 19 bases between the two germline ends. The CDR3 spans 17 residues. Germline V gene sequence: CDR1 MNHEY, CDR2 SVGAGI. The DNA of the CDR3 is TGTGCCAGCAGTTCCCAGGTGGTGGCGGTGAATAACTATGGCTACACCTTC. This codes for CASSSQVVAVNNYGYTF.